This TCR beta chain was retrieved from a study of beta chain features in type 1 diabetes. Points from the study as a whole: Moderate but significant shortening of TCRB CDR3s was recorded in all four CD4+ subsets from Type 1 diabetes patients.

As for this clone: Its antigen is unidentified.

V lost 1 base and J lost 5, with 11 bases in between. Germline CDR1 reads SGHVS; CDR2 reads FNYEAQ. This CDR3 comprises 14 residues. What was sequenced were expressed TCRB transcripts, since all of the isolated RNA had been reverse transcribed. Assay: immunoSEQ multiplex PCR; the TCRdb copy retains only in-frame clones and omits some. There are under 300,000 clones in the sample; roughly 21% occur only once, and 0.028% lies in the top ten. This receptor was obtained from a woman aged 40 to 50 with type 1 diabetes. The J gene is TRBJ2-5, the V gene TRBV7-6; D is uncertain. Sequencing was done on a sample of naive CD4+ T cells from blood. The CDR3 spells CASSLVSVRETQYF. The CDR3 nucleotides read TGTGCCAGCAGCTTAGTGTCGGTCCGGGAGACCCAGTACTTC.